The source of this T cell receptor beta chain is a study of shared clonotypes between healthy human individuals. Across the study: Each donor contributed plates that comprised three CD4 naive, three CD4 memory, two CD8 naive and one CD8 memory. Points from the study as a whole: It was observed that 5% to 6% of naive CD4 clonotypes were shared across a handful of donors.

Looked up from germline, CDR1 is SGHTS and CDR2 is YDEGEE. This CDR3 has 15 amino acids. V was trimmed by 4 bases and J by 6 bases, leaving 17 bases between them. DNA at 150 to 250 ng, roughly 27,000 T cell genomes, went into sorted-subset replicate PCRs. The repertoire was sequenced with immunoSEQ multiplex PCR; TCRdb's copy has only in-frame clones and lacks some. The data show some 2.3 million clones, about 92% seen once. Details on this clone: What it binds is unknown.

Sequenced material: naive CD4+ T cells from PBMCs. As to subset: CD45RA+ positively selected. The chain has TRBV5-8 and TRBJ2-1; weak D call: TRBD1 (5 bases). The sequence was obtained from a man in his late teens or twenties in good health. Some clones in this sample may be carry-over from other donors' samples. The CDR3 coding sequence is TGTGCCAGCAGCCCCCGGGCAGGGCTTTCCAATGAGCAGTTCTTC. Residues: CASSPRAGLSNEQFF. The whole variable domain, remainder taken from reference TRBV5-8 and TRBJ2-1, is EAGVTQSPTHLIKTRGQQATLRCSPISGHTSVYWYQQALGLGLQFLLWYDEGEERNRGNFPPRFSGRQFPNYSSELNVNALELEDSALYLCASSPRAGLSNEQFFGPGTRLTVL.